This is a list of T cell receptor beta chains from one sample in a study of blood T cell repertoires in COVID-19. Here immunoSEQ multiplex PCR was the method, and the copy in TCRdb shows in-frame clones only, minus some. The data contain about half a million clones, 70% to 90% of them singletons. Sequenced sample: peripheral blood. Receptor source: a human donor in a cohort sampled during active COVID-19. Each CDR3 is given with its conserved first and last residue. A D gene is named only where the DNA matches it firmly. Not every row has a clone size; where given, it reads once, few, many or a size class.

-,TRBD1,TRBJ2-3,TRBV11-2,TGTGCCAGCAGCTCCACAGGGGTACGGTCGAGTACAGATACGCAGTATTTT,CASSSTGVRSSTDTQYF
-,-,TRBJ1-1,TRBV12-3/TRBV12-4,TGTGCCACTCGTTATAACACTGAAGCTTTCTTT,CATRYNTEAFF
-,TRBD2,TRBJ2-7,TRBV7-6,TGTGCCAGCAGCTTAAGCGGGGTAAACTTCGGGGAGCAGTACTTC,CASSLSGVNFGEQYF
-,TRBD1,TRBJ1-4,TRBV6-5,TGTGCCAGCAGTTACTGGACAGGGGGCGGGCGGGAAAAACTGTTTTTT,CASSYWTGGGREKLFF
-,-,TRBJ1-1,TRBV11-1,TGTGCCAGCAGCTTAGACAGGACGAACGCTGAAGCTTTCTTT,CASSLDRTNAEAFF
-,TRBD1,TRBJ2-5,TRBV7-2,TGTGCCAGCAGCTTAGCCCTAGACAGGGTAGAGACCCAGTACTTC,CASSLALDRVETQYF
-,-,TRBJ1-1,TRBV10-3,TGTGCCATCAGGCCACAGATCCTGAACACTGAAGCTTTCTTT,CAIRPQILNTEAFF
-,-,TRBJ1-3,TRBV5-5,TGTGCCAGCAGCTTTACAGACGACTCTGGAAACACCATATATTTT,CASSFTDDSGNTIYF
-,TRBD1,TRBJ1-2,TRBV5-1,TGCGCCAGCAGCTTGGAAGGGACAGGGGGCTACACCTTC,CASSLEGTGGYTF
-,-,TRBJ1-5,TRBV9,TGTGCCAGCAGCCCCGACCCGGCGGGTAGCAATCAGCCCCAGCATTTT,CASSPDPAGSNQPQHF
-,TRBD1,TRBJ2-7,TRBV9,TGTGCCAGCAGCTTCACATCCGGGACAGGGGACTACGAGCAGTACTTC,CASSFTSGTGDYEQYF
-,-,TRBJ1-3,TRBV19,TGTGCCAGTAGTTATCTGGGGGCAAGAAACACCATATATTTT,CASSYLGARNTIYF
-,-,TRBJ2-7,TRBV27,TGTGCCAGCAGTTTAGGTCCAGGGCGAAATTACGAGCAGTACTTC,CASSLGPGRNYEQYF
once,TRBD1,TRBJ1-1,TRBV10-1,TGCGCCAGCAGTGAGGGGACAGGAGGGCTCGAAGCTTTCTTT,CASSEGTGGLEAFF
few,-,TRBJ1-2,TRBV28,TGTGCCAGCAGTTTCGGGGGAATCTATGGCTACACCTTC,CASSFGGIYGYTF
-,TRBD1,TRBJ2-7,TRBV24-1,TGTGCCACCAGTGACTCCGGACAGGAACGGACCTACGAGCAGTACTTC,CATSDSGQERTYEQYF
-,TRBD1,TRBJ2-1,TRBV19,TGTGCCAGTAGTAACGGACAGGGGAGGAATGAGCAGTTCTTC,CASSNGQGRNEQFF
-,-,TRBJ2-3,TRBV27,TGTGCCAGCAGGGGGACAGGGACTAGCGCAACCTATACGCAGTATTTT,CASRGTGTSATYTQYF
once,TRBD1,TRBJ1-1,TRBV9,TGTGCCAGCAGCACGGGACAGGGGGCGGGGAACACTGAAGCTTTCTTT,CASSTGQGAGNTEAFF
once,-,TRBJ2-1,TRBV2,TGTGCCAGCAGTGTGACTAGTTTTTCCTACAATGAGCAGTTCTTC,CASSVTSFSYNEQFF
-,-,TRBJ2-2,TRBV6-5,TGTGCCAGCAGTTCCGGACAGGCTGGGAGGCCCGGGGAGCTGTTTTTT,CASSSGQAGRPGELFF
-,-,TRBJ2-3,TRBV19,TGTGCCAGTAGTATAAGGGGGAGCACAGATACGCAGTATTTT,CASSIRGSTDTQYF
-,TRBD1,TRBJ2-2,TRBV7-3,TGTGCCAGCAGCTTATTGGGACAGCCAACCGGGGAGCTGTTTTTT,CASSLLGQPTGELFF
-,-,TRBJ2-2,TRBV30,TGTGCCTGGAGTGTACGGGTCACCGGGGAGCTGTTTTTT,CAWSVRVTGELFF
-,-,TRBJ1-3,TRBV29-1,TGCAGCGCCATGGGGCATCAGGGAGGAGATGGAAACACCATATATTTT,CSAMGHQGGDGNTIYF
-,TRBD2,TRBJ2-1,TRBV5-1,TGCGCCAGCAGACCACGACCGCTAGCGGGAGGGCCAGGTAGCTCCTACAATGAGCAGTTCTTC,CASRPRPLAGGPGSSYNEQFF
-,-,TRBJ2-1,TRBV30,TGTGCCTGGAGCCGGGATGGGAATGAGCAGTTCTTC,CAWSRDGNEQFF
-,-,TRBJ2-2,TRBV4-3,TGCGCCAGCAGCCCCCTAAACTGGGGGCCCGGGGAGCTGTTTTTT,CASSPLNWGPGELFF
once,-,TRBJ2-5,TRBV7-2,TGTGCCAGCAGCTTAGGCCTTTTGACTAGTGCCGAGACCCAGTACTTC,CASSLGLLTSAETQYF
-,TRBD1,TRBJ1-1,TRBV10-3,TGTGCCATCAGTGAGTCGGACAGGGGGAACACTGAAGCTTTCTTT,CAISESDRGNTEAFF
once,-,TRBJ2-7,TRBV20-1,TGCAGTGCTAGAATCCGCGAGCAGTACTTC,CSARIREQYF
-,-,TRBJ1-4,TRBV28,TGTGCCAGCAGCCACGGGGGGATTCAAGTGACTAATGAAAAACTGTTTTTT,CASSHGGIQVTNEKLFF
few,TRBD1,TRBJ1-1,TRBV25-1,TGTGCCAGCAGTGAATCGCGTGGACAGGGGTACACTGAAGCTTTCTTT,CASSESRGQGYTEAFF
-,-,TRBJ2-3,TRBV7-2,TGTGCCAGCAGCCAAAGGGGGGGGGACACAGATACGCAGTATTTT,CASSQRGGDTDTQYF
-,-,TRBJ1-1,TRBV5-6,TGTGCCAGCAGCTTGTTTTCAGCAGCCCGGGGAAGTACTGAAGCTTTCTTT,CASSLFSAARGSTEAFF
-,TRBD1,TRBJ1-1,TRBV5-4,TGTGCCAGCAGACCTGACAGGGCCACTGAAGCTTTCTTT,CASRPDRATEAFF
-,TRBD2,TRBJ2-7,TRBV3-1/TRBV3-2,TGTGCCAGCAGCCGCGACAGCGGGAGGACCTACGAGCAGTACTTC,CASSRDSGRTYEQYF
-,-,TRBJ1-2,TRBV7-3,TGTGCCAGCAGCTTAACCGGACAGAGATTTGATGGCTACACCTTC,CASSLTGQRFDGYTF
-,-,TRBJ2-7,TRBV21-1,TGTGCCAGCCGCGCCTACAGGGATTCCTACGAGCAGTACTTC,CASRAYRDSYEQYF
-,-,TRBJ2-5,TRBV7-9,TGTGCCAGCAGCTCGACTAGGGGTTGGGGGACCCAGTACTTC,CASSSTRGWGTQYF
few,TRBD2,TRBJ2-1,TRBV7-9,TGTGCCAGCAACCCAAGGACTAGCGGCAATGAGCAGTTCTTC,CASNPRTSGNEQFF
-,TRBD2,TRBJ2-7,TRBV27,TGTGCCAGCAGATCTAGCGGCCCCTCCTACGAGCAGTACTTC,CASRSSGPSYEQYF
-,TRBD1,TRBJ1-1,TRBV7-9,TGTGCCAGCAGCGAACAGGGGAGGAACACTGAAGCTTTCTTT,CASSEQGRNTEAFF
few,-,TRBJ1-3,TRBV7-8,TGTGCCAGCAGCTTATCGGGAAATGGAAACACCATATATTTT,CASSLSGNGNTIYF
-,TRBD1,TRBJ1-5,TRBV19,TGTGCCAGTAGTATAGCCCCGGGGAGGACAGGGTTAAATCAGCCCCAGCATTTT,CASSIAPGRTGLNQPQHF
-,TRBD2,TRBJ2-3,TRBV4-3,TGCGCCAGCAGCCAAGATATCTGGACAGATATTAGCGGGAAGGGTTCGGATACGCAGTATTTT,CASSQDIWTDISGKGSDTQYF
-,TRBD2,TRBJ2-3,TRBV10-3,TGTGCCATCAGTCTAGCGGGAGGGACCACAGATACGCAGTATTTT,CAISLAGGTTDTQYF
-,-,TRBJ2-5,TRBV5-1,TGCGCCAGCGGGGTGGGGGGCCAAGAGACCCAGTACTTC,CASGVGGQETQYF